This T cell receptor (beta chain) was identified during a study of blood T cell repertoires in COVID-19. The length of the CDR3 is 12 residues. CDR1 MDHEN and CDR2 SYDVKM come from the germline V gene. J gave up 8 bases and V 6 bases, and 2 bases lay outside the gene matches. In the original workflow: Nucleated cell counts were estimated from reference gene primer amplification. Clones were sequenced by immunoSEQ multiplex PCR, and TCRdb holds only the in-frame ones, with some missing. V, J and clone size reflect that table, while D and trimming were determined from the DNA. This sample yields 240,000 or so clones, of which approximately 80% are seen a single time; around 9.9% belongs to the top ten. This clone was seen only a few times.

The rearrangement links TRBV28 to TRBJ1-4; 8 bases are a match to TRBD1. The sample was peripheral blood. The clonotype comes from an elderly woman with acute or convalescent COVID-19. The CDR3 protein is CASRTGGEKLFF. The CDR3 DNA sequence: TGTGCCAGCAGAACAGGGGGGGAAAAACTGTTTTTT.